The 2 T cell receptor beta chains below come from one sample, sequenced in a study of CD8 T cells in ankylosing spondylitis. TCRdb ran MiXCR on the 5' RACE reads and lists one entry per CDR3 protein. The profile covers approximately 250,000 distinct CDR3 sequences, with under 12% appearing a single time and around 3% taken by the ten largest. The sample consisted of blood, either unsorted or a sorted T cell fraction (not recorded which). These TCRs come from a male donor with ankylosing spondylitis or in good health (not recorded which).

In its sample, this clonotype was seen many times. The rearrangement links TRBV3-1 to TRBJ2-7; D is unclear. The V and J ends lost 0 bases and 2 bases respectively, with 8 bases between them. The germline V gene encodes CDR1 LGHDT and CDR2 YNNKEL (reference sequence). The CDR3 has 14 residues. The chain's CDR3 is CASSQEIATYEQYF. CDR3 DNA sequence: TGTGCCAGCAGCCAAGAGATCGCCACCTACGAGCAGTACTTC.

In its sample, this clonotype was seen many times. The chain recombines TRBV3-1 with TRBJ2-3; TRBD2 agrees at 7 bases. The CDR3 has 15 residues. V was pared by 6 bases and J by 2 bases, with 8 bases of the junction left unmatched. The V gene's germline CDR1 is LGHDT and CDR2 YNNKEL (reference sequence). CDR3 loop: CASRMASGTTDTQYF. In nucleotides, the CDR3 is TGTGCCAGCAGGATGGCTAGCGGAACCACAGATACGCAGTATTTT.